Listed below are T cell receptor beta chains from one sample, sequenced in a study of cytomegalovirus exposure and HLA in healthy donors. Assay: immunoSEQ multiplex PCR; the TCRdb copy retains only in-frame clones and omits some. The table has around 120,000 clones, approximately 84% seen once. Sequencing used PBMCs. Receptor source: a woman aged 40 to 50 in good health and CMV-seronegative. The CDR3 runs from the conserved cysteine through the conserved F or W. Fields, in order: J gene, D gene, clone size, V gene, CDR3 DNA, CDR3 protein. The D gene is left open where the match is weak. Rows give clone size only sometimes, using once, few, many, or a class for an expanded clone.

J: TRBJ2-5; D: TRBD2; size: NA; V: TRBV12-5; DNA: TGTGCTAGTGGTCCCTTCGGGGGGGAGACCCAGTACTTC; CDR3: CASGPFGGETQYF
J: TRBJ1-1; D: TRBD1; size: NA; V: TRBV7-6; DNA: TGTGCCAGCAGCTATAGACAGGGCTTGATTGGGGGTGAAGCTTTCTTT; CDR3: CASSYRQGLIGGEAFF
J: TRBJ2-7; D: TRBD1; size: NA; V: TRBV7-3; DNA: TGTGCCAGCAGCCCAACGACAGGGGAAGGTAGGTACTTC; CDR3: CASSPTTGEGRYF
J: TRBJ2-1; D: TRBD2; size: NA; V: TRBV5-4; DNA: TGTGCCAGCCAACTAGCGGGGGAAAATGAGCAGTTCTTC; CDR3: CASQLAGENEQFF
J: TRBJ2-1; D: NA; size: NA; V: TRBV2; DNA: TGTGCCAGCAGTGTGAGAGCTTTCGATGAGCAGTTCTTC; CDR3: CASSVRAFDEQFF
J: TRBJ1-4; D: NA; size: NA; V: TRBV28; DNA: TGTGCCAGCAGTTCCCGGCCGGGTGCGGAAAAACTGTTTTTT; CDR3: CASSSRPGAEKLFF
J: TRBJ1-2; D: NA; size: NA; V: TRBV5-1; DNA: TGCGCCACCTCCGATCAGAGCGACTCTCCTAACTATGGCTACACCTTC; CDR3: CATSDQSDSPNYGYTF
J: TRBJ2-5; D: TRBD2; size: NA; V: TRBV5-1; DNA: TGCGCCAGCAGCCCGGGCGCTGCTAGCGGGAAAGAGACCCAGTACTTC; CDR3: CASSPGAASGKETQYF
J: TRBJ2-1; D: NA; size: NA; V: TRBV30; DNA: TGTGCCTGGAGTGCCCCGACGTCCAGGGGGTTCTTC; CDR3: CAWSAPTSRGFF
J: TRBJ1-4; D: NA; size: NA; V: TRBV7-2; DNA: TGTGCCAGCAGCCTTGGGCGGGGTGCAAAACTGTTTTTT; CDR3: CASSLGRGAKLFF
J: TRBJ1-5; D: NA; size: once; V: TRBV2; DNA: TGTGCCAGCAGGTTACAGGTTAGCAATCAGCCCCAGCATTTT; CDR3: CASRLQVSNQPQHF
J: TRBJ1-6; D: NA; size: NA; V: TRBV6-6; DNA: TGTGCCAGCAGTTCCCAGGGCCTTAACTCACCCCTCCACTTT; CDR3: CASSSQGLNSPLHF
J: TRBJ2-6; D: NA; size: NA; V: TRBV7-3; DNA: TGTGCCAGCAGCTTGGGATTGGGAGGGGGATCTGGGGCCAACGGCCTGACTTTC; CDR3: CASSLGLGGGSGANGLTF
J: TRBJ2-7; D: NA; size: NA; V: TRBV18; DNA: TGTGCCAGCTCACGGGACACGTACTCCTACGAGCAGTACTTC; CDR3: CASSRDTYSYEQYF
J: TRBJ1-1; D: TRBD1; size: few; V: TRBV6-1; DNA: TGTGCCAGCCGGGGACAGATGAACACTGAAGCTTTCTTT; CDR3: CASRGQMNTEAFF
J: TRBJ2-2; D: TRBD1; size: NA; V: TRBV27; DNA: TGTGCCAGCACCTTATCGACAGGGTATACCGGGGAGCTGTTTTTT; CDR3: CASTLSTGYTGELFF
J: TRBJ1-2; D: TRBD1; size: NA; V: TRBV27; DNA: TGTGCCAGCAGTCCCTTCCAGGGGGCGCGGGACTATGGCTACACCTTC; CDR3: CASSPFQGARDYGYTF
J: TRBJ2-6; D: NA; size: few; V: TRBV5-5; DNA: TGTGCCAGCAGCTTGGGGGGGCGTGGGGCCAACGTCCTGACTTTC; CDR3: CASSLGGRGANVLTF
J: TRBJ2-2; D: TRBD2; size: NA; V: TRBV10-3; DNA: TGTGCCATCAGTGAGTTTCTAGCGGAGAACACCGGGGAGCTGTTTTTT; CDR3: CAISEFLAENTGELFF
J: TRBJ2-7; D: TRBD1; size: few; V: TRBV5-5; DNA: TGTGCCAGCAGCCTCCGGACAGGGGGCAGTTCGAGGCACGAGCAGTACTTC; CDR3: CASSLRTGGSSRHEQYF
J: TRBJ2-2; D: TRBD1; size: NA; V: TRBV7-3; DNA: TGTGCCAGCAGCCCGGCCGGGACAGGGACCGGGGAGCTGTTTTTT; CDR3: CASSPAGTGTGELFF
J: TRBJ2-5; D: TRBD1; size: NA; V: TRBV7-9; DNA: TGTGCCAGCAGCTTGAGAGGGACAGGGAAACGCGCCCAAGAGACCCAGTACTTC; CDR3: CASSLRGTGKRAQETQYF
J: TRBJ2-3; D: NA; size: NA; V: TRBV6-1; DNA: TGTGCCAGCAACCTCAGGGCAGATACGCAGTATTTT; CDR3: CASNLRADTQYF
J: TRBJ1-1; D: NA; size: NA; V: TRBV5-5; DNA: TGTGCCAGCAGCTTGCAGGGGATGAACACTGAAGCTTTCTTT; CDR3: CASSLQGMNTEAFF
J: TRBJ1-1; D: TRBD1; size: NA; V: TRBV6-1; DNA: TGTGCCAGCTGTCCGGGACAGGGGGTGGTCGCTTTCTTT; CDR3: CASCPGQGVVAFF
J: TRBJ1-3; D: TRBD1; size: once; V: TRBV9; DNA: TGTGCCAGCAGCGTAGGAAATAGGGACAGTCCTCACTCTGGAAACACCATATATTTT; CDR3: CASSVGNRDSPHSGNTIYF
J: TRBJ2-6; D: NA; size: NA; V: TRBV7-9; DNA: TGTGCCAGCCGCGTCGGGGCTGGAGGGGCCAACGGCCTGACTTTC; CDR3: CASRVGAGGANGLTF
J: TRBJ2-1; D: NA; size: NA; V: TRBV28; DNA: TGTGCCAGCAGTTTAACAGGGAGCTCCTACAATGAGCAGTTCTTC; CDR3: CASSLTGSSYNEQFF
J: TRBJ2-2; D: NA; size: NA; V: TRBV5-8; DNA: TGTGCCAGCAGCTTCCAGGGTACCGGGGAGCTGTTTTTT; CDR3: CASSFQGTGELFF
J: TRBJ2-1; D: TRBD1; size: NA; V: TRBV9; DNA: TGTGCCAGCTCTACAGGGGCCGGTGAGCAGTTCTTC; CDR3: CASSTGAGEQFF
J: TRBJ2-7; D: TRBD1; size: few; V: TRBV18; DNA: TGTGCCAGCTCACAGGGACAGGAGAGCTCTAAATACGAGCAGTACTTC; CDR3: CASSQGQESSKYEQYF
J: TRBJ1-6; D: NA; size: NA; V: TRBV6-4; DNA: TGTGCCAGCAGTGACCCAAGGGGTCATTCACCCCTCCACTTT; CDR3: CASSDPRGHSPLHF
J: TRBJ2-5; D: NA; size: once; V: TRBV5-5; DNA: TGTGCCAGCAGCCAATTCTACAGGGTGAGTGAGACCCAGTACTTC; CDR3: CASSQFYRVSETQYF
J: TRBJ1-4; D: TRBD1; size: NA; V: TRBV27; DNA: TGTGCCAGCAGCCGGGGACAGGGAGGGGAAAAACTGTTTTTT; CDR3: CASSRGQGGEKLFF
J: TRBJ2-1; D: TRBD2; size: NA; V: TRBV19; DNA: TGTGCCAGTAGTGGGCTAGCGGGAAGGGTTGAGCAGTTCTTC; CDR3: CASSGLAGRVEQFF
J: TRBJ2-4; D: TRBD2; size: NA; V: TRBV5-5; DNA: TGTGCCAGCAGCTTGGGGGCGGGACTAGTCAAGTCCCAGGCCAAAAACAGTCAGTACTTC; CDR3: CASSLGAGLVKSQAKNSQYF
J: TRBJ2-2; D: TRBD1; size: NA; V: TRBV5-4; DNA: TGTGCCAGCAGCCCCTTGGACAGGGGGCATTCCGGGGAGCTGTTTTTT; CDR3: CASSPLDRGHSGELFF
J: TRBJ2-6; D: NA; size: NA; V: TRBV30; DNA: TGTGCCTTGCCGCTAACGTCTGGGGCCAACGTCCTGACTTTC; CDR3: CALPLTSGANVLTF
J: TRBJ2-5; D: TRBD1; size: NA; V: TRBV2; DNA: TGTGCCAGCAGTGATGTAGGGGACAGGGGTTTTCAAGAGACCCAGTACTTC; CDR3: CASSDVGDRGFQETQYF
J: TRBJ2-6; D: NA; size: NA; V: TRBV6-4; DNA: TGTGCCAGCAGCTCAGCAGCAACCTCTGGGGCCAACGGCCTGACTTTC; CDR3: CASSSAATSGANGLTF
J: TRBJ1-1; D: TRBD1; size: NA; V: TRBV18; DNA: TGTGCCAGCTCACCCACCGAGACAGGGGGCACTGAAGCTTTCTTT; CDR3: CASSPTETGGTEAFF
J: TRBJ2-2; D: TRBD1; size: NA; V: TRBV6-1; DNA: TGTGCCAGCACGGGACAGGGCAACACCGGGGAGCTGTTTTTT; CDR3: CASTGQGNTGELFF
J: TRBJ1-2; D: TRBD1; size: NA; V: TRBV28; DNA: TGTGCCAGCAGTAAATATACATTCTTTCCGGGACAGGGTCCTAACTATGGCTACACCTTC; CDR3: CASSKYTFFPGQGPNYGYTF
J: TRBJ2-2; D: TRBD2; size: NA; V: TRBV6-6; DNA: TGTGCCAGCAGCCCGCGGGGGGGCCGTGGCACCGGGGAGCTGTTTTTT; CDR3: CASSPRGGRGTGELFF
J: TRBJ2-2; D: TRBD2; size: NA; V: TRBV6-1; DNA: TGTGCCAGCAGTGAAAGAATAGCGGGGGGGGAGCTGTTTTTT; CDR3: CASSERIAGGELFF